The T cell receptor (beta chain) under discussion was sequenced for a study of beta chain features in type 1 diabetes. Whole-study findings and limits: It was not settled here whether HLA type affects TCRB rearrangement.

Regarding this clone: No antigen is known for it.

Expressed TCRB transcripts were sequenced after all isolated RNA was converted to cDNA. Profiled with immunoSEQ multiplex PCR; TCRdb holds only in-frame clones, not every one. Here the sample spans 350,000 to 400,000 clones, over 13% being singletons. The CDR3 runs to 16 residues. Germline assignment: CDR1 SEHNR and CDR2 FQNEAQ (reference sequence). Trimming took 1 base from V and 5 from J; bases not matched to a gene: 8. The source is a woman between 18 and 29 years old in good health. The chain uses TRBV7-9 and TRBJ2-4; 7 bases match TRBD2. Input material: naive CD4+ T cells from blood. In DNA, the CDR3 is TGTGCCAGCAGCTTAGTGTTCGGGACTACTCAAAACATTCAGTACTTC. Translated, it gives CASSLVFGTTQNIQYF.